This T cell receptor beta chain was obtained from a study of T cell responses to AZD1222 COVID-19 vaccine. V was pared by 6 bases and J by 6 bases, with 18 bases between. Germline V CDR1 and CDR2: MNHEY, SMNVEV (reference sequence). CDR3 size: 15 residues. Assay: immunoSEQ multiplex PCR; the TCRdb copy retains only in-frame clones and omits some. Of about 220,000 clones in the sample, under 95% were seen once. Source: peripheral blood, taken on day 0 of MenACWY control vaccination. J is TRBJ1-5 and V is TRBV27, with D perhaps TRBD1 (6 bases). The clonotype originates from an adult in good health. CDR3 sequence reads: CASSRFYREGQPQHF. Here the CDR3 DNA reads TGTGCCAGCAGCCGATTCTACAGGGAAGGTCAGCCCCAGCATTTT.